These 21 T cell receptor beta chains originate from one sample sequenced in a study of cytotoxic CD8 clonotypes in ibrutinib-treated CLL. The assay was immunoSEQ multiplex PCR, and TCRdb's table has in-frame clones only and misses some. In the table there are under 150,000 clones, 80% of which are singletons. The sample was PBMCs, taken after 36 months of ibrutinib treatment. Receptor source: a human donor with chronic lymphocytic leukemia.

The V and J genes are TRBV2 and TRBJ1-5; TRBD1 agrees at 8 bases. The CDR3 is 15 amino acids. Germline V gene data show CDR1 as SNHLY and CDR2 as FYNNEI. Trimming took 4 bases from V and 2 from J; bases not matched to a gene: 4. The CDR3: CASSARGRGNQPQHF. For the CDR3, the DNA is TGTGCCAGCAGTGCCAGGGGGCGCGGCAATCAGCCCCAGCATTTT. The entire variable domain, with the rest obtained from reference TRBV2 and TRBJ1-5, is as follows: EPEVTQTPSHQVTQMGQEVILRCVPISNHLYFYWYRQILGQKVEFLVSFYNNEISEKSEIFDDQFSVERPDGSNFTLKIRSTKLEDSAMYFCASSARGRGNQPQHFGDGTRLSIL.

V usage is TRBV27 and J usage is TRBJ1-5; 9 bases line up with TRBD1. Looked up from germline, CDR1 is MNHEY and CDR2 is SMNVEV (reference sequence). The CDR3 contains 16 residues. The junction had 8 bases not matched to a gene; V was cut back by 5 bases and J by 3 bases. The CDR3 sequence is CASSDLGTGPNQPQHF. CDR3 nucleotide sequence: TGTGCCAGCAGTGATCTAGGGACAGGGCCCAATCAGCCCCAGCATTTT.

The chain joins TRBV30 to TRBJ2-5; the D is unclear. Germline V gene lookup returns CDR1 GTSNPN and CDR2 SVGIG (reference sequence). CDR3 length: 14 residues. V lost 3 bases to trimming and J lost 3 bases, with 14 bases between them. CDR3 residues: CAWSPPGAEETQYF. The CDR3 DNA reads as TGTGCCTGGAGCCCCCCGGGTGCCGAAGAGACCCAGTACTTC. Full variable domain (remainder filled in from reference TRBV30 and TRBJ2-5): SQTIHQWPATLVQPVGSPLSLECTVEGTSNPNLYWYRQAAGRGLQLLFYSVGIGQISSEVPQNLSASRPQDRQFILSSKKLLLSDSGFYLCAWSPPGAEETQYFGPGTRLLVL.

V usage is TRBV28 and J usage is TRBJ2-3; maybe TRBD2 (7 bases). V gave up 3 bases and J gave up 1 base, with 11 bases separating them. Germline V lookup: CDR1 MDHEN, CDR2 SYDVKM. The CDR3 is 15 residues long. The DNA of the CDR3 is TGTGCCAGCAGTTTGGGGGGGGCTGGCACAGATACGCAGTATTTT. It specifies CASSLGGAGTDTQYF.

This clone was picked up a small number of times. V and J are TRBV18 and TRBJ2-1; a possible D gene is TRBD1 (6 bases). Trimming left V 0 bases short and J 10 bases short, with 10 bases between. CDR3 size: 13 residues. Germline-derived CDR1 and CDR2 are KGHSH and LQKENI. In DNA form, the CDR3 reads TGTGCCAGCTCACCACCTTTAGGACAGGAGCAGTTCTTC. Its translation: CASSPPLGQEQFF.

This clone was detected only once. The V and J genes are TRBV6-5 and TRBJ1-1, with D perhaps TRBD1 (5 bases). The CDR3 is made up of 15 amino acids. Germline assignment: CDR1 MNHEY and CDR2 SVGAGI. The V gene lost 5 bases and the J gene lost 0 bases, with 13 bases spanning the gap. Written as DNA, the CDR3 is TGTGCCAGCAGTACGGGGGGTAGGATGAACACTGAAGCTTTCTTT. The encoded protein is CASSTGGRMNTEAFF.

This clone has just a few counts. The rearrangement joins TRBV6-5 to TRBJ2-7; TRBD1 is a possible D gene (5 bases). The CDR3 totals 14 residues. Trimming pared 7 bases from V and 2 bases from J, leaving 15 bases between. Germline CDR1 MNHEY, CDR2 SVGAGI. DNA of the CDR3: TGTGCCAGCAAGGGCCCCGGACAAGCCTACGAGCAGTACTTC. Protein: CASKGPGQAYEQYF.

The chain couples TRBV27 to TRBJ2-1; D is perhaps TRBD2 (6 bases). Trimming took off 5 bases at V and 7 bases at J, with 12 bases between the two ends. The CDR3 consists of 13 residues. In germline, CDR1 is MNHEY, CDR2 SMNVEV (reference sequence). In DNA, the CDR3 is TGTGCCAGCAGTCCGGGGAGGCGGAATGAGCAGTTCTTC. The encoded protein is CASSPGRRNEQFF.

The chain couples TRBV6-6 to TRBJ2-5; D not certain. The germline CDR1 and CDR2 sequences are MNHNY and SVGAGI (reference sequence). The CDR3 consists of 12 residues. V dropped 6 bases and J dropped 5 bases, with 10 bases sitting between them. The CDR3 bases are TGTGCCAGCAGACTTAACATTGAGACCCAGTACTTC. Translating gives CASRLNIETQYF.

Comments on this clone: One junction end does not reproduce the germline sequence, and a read error may be involved. In DNA form, the CDR3 reads TGTGCCAGCAACTTAGTGAGTTCCATAGGAAACACCATATATTTT. This gives the protein CASNLVSSIGNTIYF. This chain joins TRBV7-9 and TRBJ1-3; D is undetermined. Germline CDR1 is SEHNR and CDR2 is FQNEAQ (reference sequence). The CDR3 consists of 15 residues.

V is TRBV6-5 and J is TRBJ1-2; the D gene is possibly TRBD1 (5 bases). Germline CDR1 reads MNHEY; CDR2 reads SVGAGI. This CDR3 has 15 residues. The ends were cut back, 0 bases at V and 4 bases at J, with 12 bases in the middle. The DNA of the CDR3 is TGTGCCAGCAGTTACTCGTTCGGGGCTGGCTATGGCTACACCTTC. Translating gives CASSYSFGAGYGYTF.

This clone was picked up a small number of times. This chain uses TRBV6-1 with TRBJ1-2; D is unclear. V lost 11 bases, J lost 4 bases, and 17 bases lay in between. The CDR3 contains 13 residues. Germline V CDR1 and CDR2: MNHNS, SASEGT. CDR3 sequence (DNA): TGTGCCCTCCGGAACAGCTTCGTCTATGGCTACACCTTC. Translated, it gives CALRNSFVYGYTF.

This clone appeared a few times. The rearrangement joins TRBV28 to TRBJ2-7; TRBD1 matches 7 bases. From germline, CDR1 is MDHEN and CDR2 SYDVKM. The trim removed 4 bases at V and 2 bases at J, leaving 8 bases unmatched. This CDR3 has 15 amino acids. The CDR3 sequence: CASSSGPGGAYEQYF. The CDR3 bases are TGTGCCAGCAGTTCTGGCCCAGGGGGAGCCTACGAGCAGTACTTC.

The chain uses TRBV27 and TRBJ2-6; D is perhaps TRBD1 (6 bases). Germline CDR1 is MNHEY and CDR2 is SMNVEV (reference sequence). V dropped 4 bases and J dropped 2 bases, with 6 bases sitting between them. The CDR3 is 14 residues long. The CDR3 loop reads CASSWGPGANVLTF. CDR3 sequence (DNA): TGTGCCAGCAGTTGGGGGCCTGGGGCCAACGTCCTGACTTTC. The whole variable domain, remainder taken from reference TRBV27 and TRBJ2-6, is EAQVTQNPRYLITVTGKKLTVTCSQNMNHEYMSWYRQDPGLGLRQIYYSMNVEVTDKGDVPEGYKVSRKEKRNFPLILESPSPNQTSLYFCASSWGPGANVLTFGAGSRLTVL.

The genes are TRBV2 and TRBJ1-1; D uncertain. V gave up 10 bases and J gave up 8 bases, with 20 bases separating them. This CDR3 spans 13 amino acids. Germline V gives CDR1 SNHLY, CDR2 FYNNEI. The CDR3, as DNA: TGTGCCACGCTCGAGTGGGCGGGAATGGAAGCTTTCTTT. Its protein product is CATLEWAGMEAFF.

With respect to this clone: Other DNA sequences in the sample encode the same CDR3. V is TRBV11-2 and J is TRBJ2-7; no clear D. This CDR3 region has 12 residues. V was trimmed by 1 base and J by 3 bases, leaving 4 bases between them. Germline V gives CDR1 SGHAT, CDR2 FQNNGV. As DNA, the CDR3 is TGTGCCAGCAGCTTAGGCGTCTACGAGCAGTACTTC. Translating gives CASSLGVYEQYF.

The chain combines TRBV7-3 with TRBJ2-7; 12 bases map to TRBD2. The CDR3 is 16 residues long. The germline V gene encodes CDR1 SGHTA and CDR2 FQGTGA. V shed 5 bases, J shed 1 base, and the junction held 6 bases outside the gene matches. CDR3 coding DNA: TGTGCCAGCAGCACCATTACTAGCGGGGGGTCCTACGAGCAGTACTTC. It is translated as CASSTITSGGSYEQYF.

In nucleotides, the CDR3 is TGTGCCAGCATCCCTAGTCCGTTACCGGGGTATGGCTACACCTTC. Residues: CASIPSPLPGYGYTF. The chain is built from TRBV6-1 and TRBJ1-2; D uncertain. CDR3 size: 15 residues. The germline CDR1 and CDR2 sequences are MNHNS and SASEGT. V was pared by 7 bases and J by 5 bases, with 20 bases between.

The chain has TRBV6-1 and TRBJ1-1; D is perhaps TRBD1 (5 bases). The germline V and J ends were trimmed by 4 bases and 4 bases, with 16 bases remaining between them. CDR1 MNHNS and CDR2 SASEGT come from the germline V gene. CDR3 length: 15 residues. The CDR3 reads CASSVPGRSGTEAFF. CDR3 coding DNA: TGTGCCAGCAGTGTGCCGGGGCGGTCGGGCACTGAAGCTTTCTTT.

This rearrangement joins TRBV11-2 to TRBJ2-6, with a possible D match to TRBD1 (6 bases). This CDR3 is 15 amino acids long. From germline, CDR1 is SGHAT and CDR2 FQNNGV. Trimming shortened V by 6 bases and J by 2 bases, and 11 bases separated the two germline ends. The CDR3 DNA reads as TGTGCCAGCAGTCTAGCAGGGGCTGGGGCCAACGTCCTGACTTTC. This codes for CASSLAGAGANVLTF. Full variable domain (outside the CDR3, taken from reference TRBV11-2 and TRBJ2-6): EAGVAQSPRYKIIEKRQSVAFWCNPISGHATLYWYQQILGQGPKLLIQFQNNGVVDDSQLPKDRFSAERLKGVDSTLKIQPAKLEDSAVYLCASSLAGAGANVLTFGAGSRLTVL.

The table lists this clone with a few counts. The chain combines TRBV30 with TRBJ1-1, with D maybe TRBD1 (6 bases). The CDR3 sequence is 12 residues long. Germline values: CDR1 GTSNPN, CDR2 SVGIG (reference sequence). Trimming took off 0 bases at V and 8 bases at J, with 10 bases between the two ends. The CDR3 region has the DNA TGTGCCTGGAGTGTCTCCGGGACAGAAGCTTTCTTT. Its translation is CAWSVSGTEAFF.